This TCR beta chain was identified during a study of regulatory T cells in long-lasting Graves disease. This clonotype has ten or more counts. Time point denoted: newly diagnosed GD, antithyroid drugs for less than 3 months. Generation of the TCR library employed RNA extracted from PBMCs. Researchers made TCR beta libraries by using iRepertoire HTBI primers and running Arm-PCR on CDR3 regions. TCRdb fed the multiplex PCR reads into MiXCR, producing one record per CDR3 protein. The sample holds approximately 440,000 distinct CDR3 sequences, roughly 15% seen once. The germline V and J ends were trimmed by 5 bases and 7 bases, with 18 bases remaining between them. This CDR3 region has 15 residues. Germline V gene lookup returns CDR1 MDHEN and CDR2 SYDVKM. These sequences were also reported in another study, on T cells in Graves' hyperthyroidism and ophthalmopathy.

This sample comprised peripheral blood mononuclear cells (PBMCs), obtained at new diagnosis, from a patient treated with antithyroid drugs. This TCR came from a middle-aged man with Graves disease. The chain links TRBV28 to TRBJ2-1; D gene unclear. CDR3 residues: CASSPAGEVRNEQFF. As DNA, the CDR3 is TGTGCCAGCAGTCCCGCAGGTGAGGTAAGGAATGAGCAGTTCTTC.